A selection of T cell receptor beta chains follows, all from one sample in a study of shared T cell receptors in the human thymus. The data were produced by immunoSEQ multiplex PCR, yet TCRdb's version contains in-frame clones alone and is incomplete. Counted here are some 660,000 clones, around 87% occurring once; the ten biggest clones make up roughly 0.0089%. The same data also contributed to another study, on human thymus T cells.

Specimen: thymocytes. The receptor set was obtained from a boy under two years old with a congenital heart defect. The CDR3 runs from the conserved cysteine through the conserved F or W. A D gene is named only where the DNA matches it firmly. Size is omitted from some rows. Given values are once, few, many or a class for expanded clones.

V	D	J	size	CDR3	DNA
TRBV4-2	-	TRBJ2-2	-	CASSRDFNTGELFF	TGTGCCAGCAGCCGGGACTTTAACACCGGGGAGCTGTTTTTT
TRBV2	-	TRBJ1-2	-	CASSDQGYNYGYTF	TGTGCCAGCAGTGATCAGGGTTATAACTATGGCTACACCTTC
TRBV5-1	TRBD1	TRBJ2-1	-	CASTGQGAPPGEQFF	TGCGCCAGCACAGGGCAGGGGGCCCCACCGGGTGAGCAGTTCTTC
TRBV28	TRBD1	TRBJ2-7	-	CASRHTFRDRGYEQYF	TGTGCCAGCAGACACACCTTCCGGGACAGGGGCTACGAGCAGTACTTC
TRBV27	TRBD2	TRBJ2-7	-	CASSSRTSGYYSYEQYF	TGTGCCAGCAGTTCCCGGACTAGCGGGTACTACTCCTACGAGCAGTACTTC
TRBV14	TRBD1	TRBJ2-4	-	CASSQGDRAKNIQYF	TGTGCCAGCAGCCAAGGGGACAGGGCCAAAAACATTCAGTACTTC
TRBV28	-	TRBJ1-5	-	CASSETGSNQPQHF	TGTGCCAGCAGTGAGACAGGTAGCAATCAGCCCCAGCATTTT
TRBV10-3	-	TRBJ2-3	few	CAISESGGADTQYF	TGTGCCATCAGTGAGTCAGGGGGGGCTGATACGCAGTATTTT
TRBV5-1	-	TRBJ2-7	-	CASSLSITYEQYF	TGCGCCAGCAGCTTGTCTATTACCTACGAGCAGTACTTC
TRBV18	-	TRBJ1-3	-	CASSPPSVSGNTIYF	TGTGCCAGCTCACCACCGTCAGTCTCTGGAAACACCATATATTTT
TRBV11-2	TRBD1	TRBJ2-7	-	CASSRRPGQGNYEQYF	TGTGCCAGCAGCCGACGACCGGGACAGGGTAACTACGAGCAGTACTTC
TRBV19	TRBD1	TRBJ1-1	once	CASTRGQGGISTEAFF	TGTGCCAGTACAAGGGGGCAAGGGGGGATTAGCACTGAAGCTTTCTTT
TRBV19	-	TRBJ1-1	-	CASTAGIEAFF	TGTGCCAGTACCGCCGGGATTGAAGCTTTCTTT
TRBV7-2	TRBD2	TRBJ2-1	-	CASSLGQAGGGNEQFF	TGTGCCAGCAGCTTAGGGCAGGCGGGAGGTGGCAATGAGCAGTTCTTC
TRBV5-8	-	TRBJ1-2	once	CASSSTNRDARGGYTF	TGTGCCAGCAGCTCGACCAACAGGGATGCTCGTGGTGGCTACACCTTC
TRBV19	-	TRBJ2-3	-	CASSMTRSPTDTQYF	TGTGCCAGTAGTATGACTAGGTCCCCCACAGATACGCAGTATTTT
TRBV6-5	-	TRBJ2-7	-	CASSWDIPGSYEQYF	TGTGCCAGCAGTTGGGACATCCCAGGCTCCTACGAGCAGTACTTC
TRBV7-6	TRBD2	TRBJ2-7	-	CASSSWTSGSYEQYF	TGTGCCAGCAGCTCATGGACTAGCGGAAGCTACGAGCAGTACTTC
TRBV14	TRBD2	TRBJ2-3	-	CASNRGRAHTDTQYF	TGTGCCAGCAACCGCGGGAGGGCCCACACAGATACGCAGTATTTT
TRBV7-8	TRBD1	TRBJ1-1	-	CASSSKVRTGGAGTEAFF	TGTGCCAGCAGCAGTAAGGTGCGGACAGGGGGCGCCGGCACTGAAGCTTTCTTT
TRBV29-1	TRBD1	TRBJ1-1	-	CSVDDRVNTEAFF	TGCAGCGTTGACGACAGGGTTAACACTGAAGCTTTCTTT